This TCR beta chain was documented in a study of shared clonotypes between healthy human individuals. About the research overall: The people who gave samples were a couple of women and three men aged 18 to 49.

Terminally differentiated effector memory CD45RA+ cells were excluded from the naive CD8 cells, which were CD45RO-negative and positively selected for CCR7. Concerning this clone: The antigen remains undetermined.

The table came from immunoSEQ multiplex PCR; TCRdb's copy has only in-frame clones and leaves some out. The sample lists hundreds of thousands of clones, about 92% occurring once. Study conclusions and caveats: The sampled material consisted only of blood, and tissue repertoires are likely to differ. Clonotype sharing among donors was thought likely to change with sequencing depth.

The sequence was obtained from a man aged 25 to 40 in good health. The sequenced sample was naive CD8+ T cells sorted from blood.

CDR3 nucleotides: TGTGCCAGCAGTGAGGGCCCCGGGACAGGGGCGAACACCGGGGAGCTGTTTTTT. Its translation is CASSEGPGTGANTGELFF. The V call is TRBV2, the J call TRBJ2-2, with 10 nucleotides matching TRBD1. J gave up 0 bases and V 3 bases, and 7 bases lay outside the gene matches. This CDR3 comprises 18 residues. CDR1 SNHLY and CDR2 FYNNEI come from the germline V gene.